These 24 T cell receptor beta chains were sequenced from one sample in a study of response to subunit inactivated influenza vaccine. MiXCR, applied by TCRdb to the RT-PCR reads, yields one record per CDR3 protein. This table holds 500,000 to 600,000 distinct CDR3 sequences, less than 10% found once. Sequenced here: PBMCs from blood, sampled approximately 25 months after vaccination. Receptors were obtained from a man between 50 and 75 years old who received an inactivated influenza vaccine.

This clonotype was detected ten times or more. The chain has TRBV7-2 and TRBJ2-1, with 8 bases fitting TRBD1. The length of the CDR3 is 16 residues. The V gene's germline CDR1 is SGHTA and CDR2 FQGNSA. The J segment lost 4 bases and the V segment lost 4 bases, leaving 9 bases of the junction unmatched. In nucleotides, the CDR3 is TGTGCCAGCAGCTGGAAGACAGGGGTGGGTTACAATGAGCAGTTCTTC. This sequence encodes CASSWKTGVGYNEQFF.

The rearrangement uses TRBV6-1 and TRBJ1-3, with D unclear. Trimming shortened V by 6 bases and J by 4 bases, and 13 bases separated the two germline ends. CDR1 and CDR2 from the germline V gene are MNHNS and SASEGT. This CDR3 is built from 14 residues. The CDR3 here is CASSPGSAGNTIYF. DNA of the CDR3: TGTGCCAGCAGCCCCGGATCAGCAGGAAACACCATATATTTT.

This clonotype was seen many times. The rearrangement uses TRBV6-1 and TRBJ2-5; D may be TRBD1 (5 bases). Germline V gene data show CDR1 as MNHNS and CDR2 as SASEGT. The CDR3 spans 12 residues. Between the trimmed V and J ends, which lost 3 bases and 4 bases, there was a span of 6 bases. CDR3 region: CASSDQGETQYF. The DNA for the CDR3 is TGTGCCAGCAGTGACCAGGGAGAGACCCAGTACTTC.

The chain joins TRBV4-2 to TRBJ2-3; D remains unclear. CDR3 length: 15 residues. Between the trimmed V and J ends, which lost 0 bases and 2 bases, there was a span of 9 bases. Germline loops: CDR1 LGHNA, CDR2 YNFKEQ. CDR3 bases: TGTGCCAGCAGCCAAGAGAAGGCCTTCACAGATACGCAGTATTTT. It yields the protein CASSQEKAFTDTQYF.

This clonotype was seen ten or more times. J is TRBJ2-2 and V is TRBV2; a possible D gene is TRBD2 (6 bases). From germline, CDR1 is SNHLY and CDR2 FYNNEI. V was shortened by 7 bases and J by 1 base, with 10 bases between the two germline ends. This CDR3 is built from 14 residues. The CDR3 sequence is CASTGGENTGELFF. Written as DNA, the CDR3 is TGTGCCAGCACCGGGGGAGAGAACACCGGGGAGCTGTTTTTT.

At least ten counts were recorded for this clonotype. This chain joins TRBV7-9 and TRBJ2-3; 12 bases are shared with TRBD2. The CDR3 is 14 amino acids. J was trimmed by 6 bases and V by 6 bases; bases with no gene match: 4. Germline CDR1 reads SEHNR; CDR2 reads FQNEAQ (reference sequence). The CDR3 DNA is TGTGCCAGCAGAGGAGGGACTAGCGGGGATACGCAGTATTTT. Translated: CASRGGTSGDTQYF.

The V call is TRBV29-1, the J call TRBJ1-2; D ambiguous. The length of the CDR3 is 13 residues. The germline gives CDR1 SQVTM, CDR2 ANQGSEA. The germline V and J ends were trimmed by 6 bases and 10 bases, with 21 bases remaining between them. The DNA of the CDR3 is TGCAGCGTGCCCAAACCGGGGTTTAACGACTACACCTTC. Translated, it gives CSVPKPGFNDYTF.

This clonotype was seen many times. V usage is TRBV5-1 and J usage is TRBJ1-1; 10 bases map to TRBD1. The V gene end was trimmed by 4 bases and the J gene end by 5 bases; junction bases not matched to a gene: 5. The CDR3 has 14 amino acids. CDR1 and CDR2 from the germline V gene are SGHRS and YFSETQ. CDR3 sequence: CASSMTGGGTEAFF. The CDR3 nucleotides read TGCGCCAGCAGCATGACAGGGGGCGGGACTGAAGCTTTCTTT.

This clonotype was detected a few times. This chain joins TRBV4-2 and TRBJ2-7; D might be TRBD1 (5 bases). The CDR3 runs 13 residues. Between the trimmed V and J ends, which lost 4 bases and 6 bases, there was a span of 13 bases. Germline V gene lookup returns CDR1 LGHNA and CDR2 YNFKEQ. CDR3 amino acids: CASSPFTGTEQYF. For the CDR3, the DNA is TGTGCCAGCAGCCCCTTCACAGGTACCGAGCAGTACTTC.

The chain couples TRBV5-6 to TRBJ2-1, with 9 bases identical to TRBD2. Germline CDR1 SGHDT, CDR2 YYEEEE. The trim removed 0 bases at V and 6 bases at J, leaving 7 bases unmatched. CDR3 length: 16 residues. The CDR3 loop is CASSLAKSGRLNEQFF. Here the CDR3 DNA reads TGTGCCAGCAGCTTGGCCAAAAGCGGGAGGCTCAATGAGCAGTTCTTC.

This clonotype has just a few counts. The chain carries TRBV27 and TRBJ2-7; 9 positions match TRBD1. The V and J ends lost 2 bases and 5 bases, in that order; junction bases with no gene match: 7. The germline V gene has CDR1 MNHEY and CDR2 SMNVEV (reference sequence). CDR3 size: 15 residues. This chain's CDR3 is CASSLGWTGENEQYF. In nucleotides, the CDR3 is TGTGCCAGCAGTTTAGGGTGGACAGGGGAAAACGAGCAGTACTTC.

This clonotype has more than one count but fewer than ten. The genes are TRBV2 and TRBJ2-3; no reliable D call. Germline V gene lookup returns CDR1 SNHLY and CDR2 FYNNEI. V dropped 2 bases and J dropped 2 bases, with 8 bases sitting between them. CDR3 length: 14 residues. CDR3 in DNA: TGTGCCAGCAGTGAAATGGGTCTCACAGATACGCAGTATTTT. This translates into CASSEMGLTDTQYF.

V is TRBV12-3 or TRBV12-4 and J is TRBJ1-2, with 10 bases matching TRBD1. The CDR3 contains 14 residues. Unmatched junction bases numbered 6, after V lost 7 bases and J lost 4 bases. The CDR3 spells CASNDRGRVYGYTF. The CDR3, as DNA: TGTGCCAGCAATGACAGGGGGCGCGTCTATGGCTACACCTTC.

In this sample, this clonotype turned up a few times. CDR3 sequence (DNA): TGTGCCAGCAACTCGAATAACTATGGCTACACCTTC. It is translated as CASNSNNYGYTF. This chain joins TRBV6-5 and TRBJ1-2; no clear D. The CDR3 is 12 amino acids. Trimming shortened V by 7 bases and J by 1 base, and 7 bases separated the two germline ends. Germline-derived CDR1 and CDR2 are MNHEY and SVGAGI.

This clonotype was seen ten or more times. The V gene is TRBV7-2, the J gene TRBJ2-2; weak D call: TRBD1 (5 bases). The CDR3 runs to 16 residues. The germline V gene encodes CDR1 SGHTA and CDR2 FQGNSA. With 5 bases removed from V and 1 base from J, the gap between germline ends came to 14 bases. Written as DNA, the CDR3 is TGTGCCAGCAGCCAACAGGTCGGGTTGAACACCGGGGAGCTGTTTTTT. It is translated as CASSQQVGLNTGELFF.

There are a few counts of this clonotype. The chain employs TRBV29-1 and TRBJ1-4, with 10 bases lining up with TRBD1. Germline V CDR1 and CDR2: SQVTM, ANQGSEA. The CDR3 is made up of 14 amino acids. Trimming cost V 4 bases and J 8 bases; bases outside gene matches: 7. This CDR3 is CSVGKTGGREKLFF. CDR3 bases: TGCAGCGTTGGGAAGACAGGGGGCCGCGAAAAACTGTTTTTT.

This clonotype was seen repeatedly, ten times or more. The chain employs TRBV20-1 and TRBJ2-5; D is perhaps TRBD2 (5 bases). Germline CDR1 is DFQATT and CDR2 is SNEGSKA (reference sequence). The CDR3 is 13 residues long. The V and J ends lost 3 bases and 4 bases respectively, with 12 bases between them. DNA for the CDR3: TGCAGTGCTAGTGGTCTAGCTGCAGAGACCCAGTACTTC. This codes for CSASGLAAETQYF.

The table lists this clonotype with many counts. The chain links TRBV4-1 to TRBJ2-2; D uncertain. The CDR3 loop spans 14 amino acids. The V gene's germline CDR1 is MGHRA and CDR2 YSYEKL. V was clipped by 0 bases and J by 7 bases, with 9 bases between them. The CDR3 sequence: CASSQEFWGGELFF. The CDR3 nucleotides are TGCGCCAGCAGCCAAGAATTTTGGGGCGGGGAGCTGTTTTTT.

This clonotype showed up just a few times. The chain carries TRBV20-1 and TRBJ1-1, with a possible D match to TRBD1 (6 bases). The CDR3 runs to 12 residues. CDR1 is DFQATT and CDR2 is SNEGSKA in the germline V gene (reference sequence). Trimming removed 4 bases from V and 6 bases from J, with 12 bases in between. The CDR3 coding sequence is TGCAGTGCTATCCAGGGGAGCCCTGAAGCTTTCTTT. Its translation is CSAIQGSPEAFF.

This chain connects TRBV29-1 to TRBJ2-2; 9 bases align to TRBD2. The CDR3 runs 17 residues. J gave up 4 bases and V 5 bases, and 14 bases lay outside the gene matches. CDR1 and CDR2 (germline): SQVTM, ANQGSEA. The CDR3 reads CSVRSRVAGDGTGELFF. The CDR3 DNA follows: TGCAGCGTTCGTTCCAGGGTAGCGGGAGACGGCACCGGGGAGCTGTTTTTT.

V is TRBV11-1 and J is TRBJ2-3; no clear D gene. CDR1 is SGHAT and CDR2 is FQDESV in the germline V gene (reference sequence). The CDR3 contains 15 residues. Deletions cut 0 bases from V and 1 base from J, with 8 bases between. The CDR3 spells CASSLAQLRTDTQYF. The CDR3 DNA sequence: TGTGCCAGCAGCTTAGCACAGCTTCGCACAGATACGCAGTATTTT.

This clonotype was seen repeatedly, ten times or more. This sequence joins TRBV7-2 and TRBJ2-3; TRBD2 aligns across 12 bases. Germline assignment: CDR1 SGHTA and CDR2 FQGNSA. V was clipped by 6 bases and J by 4 bases; unmatched bases: 8. The CDR3 is made up of 16 amino acids. The CDR3 here is CASSPRLAGAADTQYF. CDR3 bases: TGTGCCAGCAGTCCTCGACTAGCGGGAGCGGCAGATACGCAGTATTTT.

This clonotype was seen ten or more times. The gene calls are TRBV24-1 and TRBJ1-2; the D is unclear. The V gene's germline CDR1 is KGHDR and CDR2 SFDVKD. V dropped 2 bases and J dropped 2 bases, with 8 bases sitting between them. CDR3 length: 14 amino acids. The chain's CDR3 is CATSDWTGNYGYTF. The CDR3 DNA is TGTGCCACCAGTGATTGGACGGGAAACTATGGCTACACCTTC.

The V gene is TRBV5-6, the J gene TRBJ2-1, with D perhaps given as TRBD1 or TRBD2 (5 bases each). Germline lookup yields CDR1 SGHDT and CDR2 YYEEEE. This CDR3 region has 15 residues. The ends were cut back, 0 bases at V and 2 bases at J, with 9 bases in the middle. CDR3 sequence (DNA): TGTGCCAGCAGCTTGGTGGGACCAACCTACAATGAGCAGTTCTTC. Protein: CASSLVGPTYNEQFF.